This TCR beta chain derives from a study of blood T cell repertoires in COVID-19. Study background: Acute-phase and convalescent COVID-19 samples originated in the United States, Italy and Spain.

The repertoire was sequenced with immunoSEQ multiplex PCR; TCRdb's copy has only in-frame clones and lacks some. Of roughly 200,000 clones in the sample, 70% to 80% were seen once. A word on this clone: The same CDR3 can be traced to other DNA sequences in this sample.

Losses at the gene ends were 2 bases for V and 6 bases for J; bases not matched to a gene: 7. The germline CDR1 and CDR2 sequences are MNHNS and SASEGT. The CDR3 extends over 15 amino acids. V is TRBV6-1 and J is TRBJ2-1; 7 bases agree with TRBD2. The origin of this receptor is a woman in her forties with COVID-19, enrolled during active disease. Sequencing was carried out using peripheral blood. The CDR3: CASSEMAGVGNEQFF. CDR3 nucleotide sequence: TGTGCCAGCAGTGAAATGGCGGGAGTAGGCAATGAGCAGTTCTTC.